Listed here is a single T cell receptor beta chain. The antigen this receptor binds is unknown. There are no base qualities to consult, and no much larger clone falls within one base. The source of the sample is a study of blood T cell repertoires in COVID-19 (dated by TCRdb to about 2020). Looking at the study overall: Samples covering the acute and convalescent phases of COVID-19 were provided by collaborators in the United States, Italy and Spain. The material from the prospective study consisted of cDNA or gDNA derived from T cells, B-cell-depleted T cells, or PBMCs. Deeply sampled blood TCRbeta repertoires from subjects exposed to, actively infected with, or recovered from COVID-19 were included in the dataset. The repertoires were made available in a free public database intended to serve as a resource for research on the immune response to SARS-CoV-2. The samples were drawn from two sources: the first 160 participants of the ongoing ImmuneRACE study, and fewer than 1,500 subjects contributed by 6 global collaborators. Nearly every sample came with metadata listing a de-identified subject ID, COVID-19 status, age in years and sex. Where HLA class I and class II types were available, the types were taken from metadata supplied by the sample provider, not from assay-based typing.

Whole blood was collected in K2EDTA tubes by collaborating institutions according to the institutions' own protocols. Collaborator samples were shipped for TCRbeta analysis as frozen whole blood, isolated PBMCs, or DNA extracted from either sample type. TCRbeta CDR3 regions were amplified from genomic DNA using the immunoSEQ Assay, a bias-controlled multiplex PCR. Processing in the source paper ran as follows. The number of nucleated cells in each sample was estimated by amplification of reference gene primers within the assay. To quantify the absolute abundance of each unique TCRbeta CDR3 rearrangement, sequence reads were collapsed and filtered. Productive Simpson clonality was computed per sample as the square root of Simpson's diversity index over productive rearrangements. TCRdb took over this immuneACCESS table, retaining in-frame rearrangements with V and J assigned. Such tables are incomplete; in checked studies, under half of the missing clones stem from an unresolved V gene, and the remainder is unexplained. V and J calls and clone size are given by that table; D and trimming were obtained from the DNA. The sample data list fewer than 65,000 clones, and roughly 90% of these were observed just once. The ten largest make up around 4.2% of the sample.

The full study reports these points: The quantity of clinical and demographic metadata differed by source and by participant and was supplied without curation.

From the cysteine through the phenylalanine, the CDR3 covers 14 amino acids. Only the CDR3 portion is preserved as DNA: 42 bases, with reading frame beginning at the first base. The germline V and J ends show losses of 5 bases and 4 bases respectively, and no gene match explains 6 bases of the junction. As encoded in the germline V gene, CDR1 is SGHVS while CDR2 is FQNEAQ. Sequenced input: peripheral blood. The rearranged chain carries TRBV7-8 and TRBJ1-1; TRBD1 fits 8 bases in the junction. This TCR was recovered from a man aged 50 to 59 with acute or convalescent COVID-19. The CDR3 in this case is CASSPRQGFTEAFF. The nucleotide sequence is TGTGCCAGCAGCCCGCGACAGGGGTTCACTGAAGCTTTCTTT. Reference TRBV7-8 and TRBJ1-1 proteins supply the regions before and after the CDR3; the full variable domain is: GAGVSQSPRYKVAKRGQDVALRCDPISGHVSLFWYQQALGQGPEFLTYFQNEAQLDKSGLPSDRFFAERPEGSVSTLKIQRTQQEDSAVYLCASSPRQGFTEAFFGQGTRLTVV.